The 21 T cell receptor beta chains presented below share a single source sample, sequenced in a study of T cells in Graves' hyperthyroidism and ophthalmopathy. Authors of the study amplified TCR beta CDR3 regions from RNA transcripts. The HTBI set primed first-round TCR CDR3 RT-PCR. A single record per CDR3 protein comes from TCRdb applying MiXCR to the multiplex PCR reads. There are roughly 560,000 distinct CDR3 sequences in the sample; over 12% occur only once, and about 4% lies in the top ten. The specimen sequenced was blood. These receptors were obtained from a woman between 40 and 50 years old with Graves' ophthalmopathy.

This clonotype showed up just a few times. V usage is TRBV15 and J usage is TRBJ2-5; 8 nucleotides match TRBD2. The V segment lost 0 bases and the J segment 1 base; nucleotides outside the gene matches: 4. From germline, CDR1 is LNHNV and CDR2 YYDKDF (reference sequence). This CDR3 region has 16 residues. CDR3 amino acids: CATSREDSGTQETQYF. The CDR3 DNA sequence: TGTGCCACCAGCAGAGAGGATAGCGGGACCCAAGAGACCCAGTACTTC.

This clonotype was counted at least ten times. V gene TRBV29-1 combines with J gene TRBJ1-2; weak D call: TRBD1 (5 bases). The CDR3 runs 12 residues. Germline V gene lookup returns CDR1 SQVTM and CDR2 ANQGSEA. Deletions cut 0 bases from V and 7 bases from J, with 9 bases between. The chain's CDR3 is CSVEEGGSGYTF. CDR3 coding DNA: TGCAGCGTTGAAGAGGGGGGGAGTGGCTACACCTTC.

This clonotype showed up many times. This chain connects TRBV10-2 to TRBJ1-1, with no clear D. Trimming removed 7 bases from V and 3 bases from J, with 9 bases in between. In germline, CDR1 is WSHSY, CDR2 SAAADI. CDR3 size: 12 residues. The CDR3 is CASKSAHTEAFF. DNA for the CDR3: TGCGCCAGCAAGTCGGCCCACACTGAAGCTTTCTTT.

Many counts were recorded for this clonotype. The rearrangement links TRBV20-1 to TRBJ1-5; a possible D gene is TRBD1 (5 bases). This CDR3 region has 17 residues. The V end was cut by 0 bases, the J end by 0 bases, with 15 bases between. The germline V gene has CDR1 DFQATT and CDR2 SNEGSKA (reference sequence). The DNA for the CDR3 is TGCAGTGCTAGAGAAGGGGTAGTGGGGCATAGCAATCAGCCCCAGCATTTT. The encoded protein is CSAREGVVGHSNQPQHF.

This chain uses TRBV12-3 or TRBV12-4 with TRBJ2-2; the match to TRBD2 covers 10 bases. V gave up 8 bases and J gave up 4 bases; unmatched junction bases: 4. The length of the CDR3 is 14 residues. For the CDR3, the DNA is TGTGCCAGCGCGACTAGCGGGTTCACCGGGGAGCTGTTTTTT. Protein: CASATSGFTGELFF.

This clonotype was observed many times. The V call is TRBV6-1, the J call TRBJ2-7, with D tentatively TRBD2 (5 bases). Per the germline V gene, CDR1 is MNHNS and CDR2 is SASEGT. The CDR3 has 14 residues. V lost 3 bases and J lost 0, with 9 bases in between. The CDR3 loop reads CASSEWTGSYEQYF. DNA for the CDR3: TGTGCCAGCAGTGAGTGGACTGGCTCCTACGAGCAGTACTTC.

This clonotype was seen many times. This chain's CDR3 is CASLEGSGNTIYF. The CDR3 region has the DNA TGTGCCAGCCTCGAGGGCTCTGGAAACACCATATATTTT. V is TRBV28 and J is TRBJ1-3; no clear D. V lost 8 bases to trimming and J lost 0 bases, with 8 bases between them. Germline V gene sequence: CDR1 MDHEN, CDR2 SYDVKM. The CDR3 consists of 13 residues.

This chain joins TRBV25-1 and TRBJ1-4; D not resolved. This CDR3 has 14 amino acids. CDR1 and CDR2 (germline): MGHDK, SYGVNS. V was shortened by 2 bases and J by 3 bases, with 7 bases between the two germline ends. For the CDR3, the DNA is TGTGCCAGCAGTGAAGGTCGGTCTAATGAAAAACTGTTTTTT. Translation: CASSEGRSNEKLFF.

The genes are TRBV30 and TRBJ1-2; a weak D match, TRBD1 (6 bases). The CDR3 has 11 amino acids. V dropped 5 bases and J dropped 8 bases, with 12 bases sitting between them. CDR1 GTSNPN and CDR2 SVGIG come from the germline V gene (reference sequence). CDR3 nucleotides: TGTGCCTGGGGGGAGGGGGGCGGCTACACCTTC. This encodes CAWGEGGGYTF.

The table lists this clonotype with many counts. V usage is TRBV6-5 and J usage is TRBJ2-7, with 10 bases aligning to TRBD1. The CDR3 is 15 amino acids. The germline CDR1 and CDR2 sequences are MNHEY and SVGAGI. V shed 2 bases and J 6 bases; nucleotides not matched to a gene: 7. CDR3 in amino acids: CASSYDRGPLGEQYF. CDR3 nucleotides: TGTGCCAGCAGTTACGACAGGGGGCCCCTCGGCGAGCAGTACTTC.

The gene calls are TRBV20-1 and TRBJ2-3, with 12 bases lining up with TRBD2. The CDR3 contains 15 residues. Germline CDR1 is DFQATT and CDR2 is SNEGSKA (reference sequence). V lost 4 bases and J lost 6; bases outside the gene matches: 8. The CDR3 DNA reads TGCAGTGCTACTTTGACTAGCGGGGGTAGCGATACGCAGTATTTT. Translation gives CSATLTSGGSDTQYF.

This clonotype has a count of ten or more. J is TRBJ1-2 and V is TRBV28, with 9 positions matching TRBD1. Losses at the gene ends were 9 bases for V and 5 bases for J; bases not matched to a gene: 10. Germline V CDR1 and CDR2: MDHEN, SYDVKM. This CDR3 is built from 14 residues. CDR3 in amino acids: CASDSTGGVYGYTF. The DNA of the CDR3 is TGTGCCAGTGACAGTACAGGGGGCGTGTATGGCTACACCTTC.

In its sample, this clonotype was seen many times. J is TRBJ1-1 and V is TRBV28; D is unresolved. The CDR3 is made up of 13 amino acids. Germline V gene data show CDR1 as MDHEN and CDR2 as SYDVKM. Trimming left V 5 bases short and J 1 base short, with 8 bases between. The CDR3 coding sequence is TGTGCCAGCAGTCCCTTTTGGAACACTGAAGCTTTCTTT. Translated: CASSPFWNTEAFF.

This clonotype has just a few counts. CDR3 in DNA: TGTGCCAGCTCACCAGGTGGACTAGCGGGAGGGCCCAGGGAGACCCAGTACTTC. Its protein product is CASSPGGLAGGPRETQYF. V is TRBV18 and J is TRBJ2-5; 15 bases match TRBD2. Looked up from germline, CDR1 is KGHSH and CDR2 is LQKENI. V lost 2 bases and J lost 5; bases outside the gene matches: 9. CDR3 length: 18 amino acids.

At least ten counts were recorded for this clonotype. The gene calls are TRBV7-9 and TRBJ1-1, with D hard to call. The germline V and J ends were trimmed by 3 bases and 7 bases, with 9 bases remaining between them. The CDR3 has 12 amino acids. Germline CDR1 is SEHNR and CDR2 is FQNEAQ (reference sequence). The CDR3 region has the DNA TGTGCCAGCAGCTTCGGACGGATTGAAGCTTTCTTT. Amino acid sequence: CASSFGRIEAFF.

This clonotype was seen only once. The chain is built from TRBV28 and TRBJ2-5; D perhaps matches TRBD2 (6 bases). V was pared by 6 bases and J by 3 bases, with 14 bases between. Germline assignment: CDR1 MDHEN and CDR2 SYDVKM. There are 14 residues in the CDR3. In DNA, the CDR3 is TGTGCCAGCAGCCCTGGGGACTTAGAAGAGACCCAGTACTTC. The encoded protein is CASSPGDLEETQYF.

V and J are TRBV30 and TRBJ2-1; possibly TRBD2 for D (7 bases). This CDR3 contains 13 residues. V lost 5 bases and J lost 7, with 15 bases in between. Per germline, CDR1 GTSNPN and CDR2 SVGIG (reference sequence). The CDR3 DNA sequence: TGTGCCTGGCGGAGGGGGGGCGGGAATGAGCAGTTCTTC. Amino acids: CAWRRGGGNEQFF.

The chain employs TRBV19 and TRBJ1-1; D is uncertain. Between the trimmed V and J ends, which lost 4 bases and 11 bases, there was a span of 17 bases. The germline V gene encodes CDR1 LNHDA and CDR2 SQIVND (reference sequence). The CDR3 totals 13 residues. The CDR3, as DNA: TGTGCCAGTAGTAAAAACGACCGGGAATGGGCTTTCTTT. It encodes CASSKNDREWAFF.

Many counts were recorded for this clonotype. CDR3 sequence reads: CASTPGQGFNQPQHF. CDR3 in DNA: TGTGCCAGTACCCCGGGACAGGGATTCAATCAGCCCCAGCATTTT. The rearrangement links TRBV19 to TRBJ1-5; 9 bases fit TRBD1. V was pared by 7 bases and J by 3 bases, with 7 bases of the junction left unmatched. Germline CDR1 reads LNHDA; CDR2 reads SQIVND (reference sequence). This CDR3 has 15 residues.

This clonotype was detected ten times or more. The chain carries TRBV6-1 and TRBJ2-2; D remains ambiguous. CDR1 is MNHNS and CDR2 is SASEGT in the germline V gene. Trimming left V 6 bases short and J 5 bases short, with 13 bases between. The CDR3 runs to 14 residues. The CDR3, as DNA: TGTGCCAGCAGCGGTATGATGGGAACCGGGGAGCTGTTTTTT. Amino acid sequence: CASSGMMGTGELFF.

The sample holds many counts of this clonotype. The chain joins TRBV28 to TRBJ1-1; tentatively, D is TRBD1 (5 bases). V shed 7 bases and J shed 8 bases, with 11 bases lying between them. This CDR3 has 11 residues. Germline values: CDR1 MDHEN, CDR2 SYDVKM. DNA for the CDR3: TGTGCCAGCAACACCGGGGGAGAAGCTTTCTTT. The encoded protein is CASNTGGEAFF.